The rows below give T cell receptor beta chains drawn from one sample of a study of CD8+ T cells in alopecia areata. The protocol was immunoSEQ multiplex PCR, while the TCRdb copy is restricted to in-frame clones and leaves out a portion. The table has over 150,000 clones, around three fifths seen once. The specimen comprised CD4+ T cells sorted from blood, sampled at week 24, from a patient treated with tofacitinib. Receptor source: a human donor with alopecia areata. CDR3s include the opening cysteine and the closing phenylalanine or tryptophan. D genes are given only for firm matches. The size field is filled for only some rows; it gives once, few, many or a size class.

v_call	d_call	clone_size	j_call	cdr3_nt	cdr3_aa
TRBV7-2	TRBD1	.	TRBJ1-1	TGTGCCAGCAGCTCGCGGACAGGGACGGGGACTGAAGCTTTCTTT	CASSSRTGTGTEAFF
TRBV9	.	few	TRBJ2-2	TGTGCCAGCAGCGGCAAAACTGCGAACACCGGGGAGCTGTTTTTT	CASSGKTANTGELFF
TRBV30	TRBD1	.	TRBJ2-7	TGTGCCTGGAGGCAGGGGGCCTCCTACGAGCAGTACTTC	CAWRQGASYEQYF
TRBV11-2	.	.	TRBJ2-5	TGTGCCAGCAGCTTAGCAGGGAAAGAGACCCAGTACTTC	CASSLAGKETQYF
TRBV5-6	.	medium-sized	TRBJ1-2	TGTGCCAGCAGCTTGGCAGGAGTTAACTATGGCTACACCTTC	CASSLAGVNYGYTF
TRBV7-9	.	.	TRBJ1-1	TGTGCCAGCAAGTGGGGGGAAGGTACGGAAGCTTTCTTT	CASKWGEGTEAFF
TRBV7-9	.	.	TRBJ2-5	TGTGCCAGCAGCTTAGATACAAGGCTAGAGACCCAGTACTTC	CASSLDTRLETQYF
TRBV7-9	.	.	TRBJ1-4	TGTGCCAGCAGCTTATCCAGGACTGAAAAACTGTTTTTT	CASSLSRTEKLFF
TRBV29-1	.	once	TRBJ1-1	TGCAGCGCCCCACAGGGTTCCATGAACACTGAAGCTTTCTTT	CSAPQGSMNTEAFF
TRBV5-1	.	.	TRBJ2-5	TGCGCCAGCAGCTTGGGCCCAGGGGAAGAGACCCAGTACTTC	CASSLGPGEETQYF
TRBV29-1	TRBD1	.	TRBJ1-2	TGCAGCGTTGAAGATCCGTCGGCCCACAGGGGGGCCTACACCTTC	CSVEDPSAHRGAYTF
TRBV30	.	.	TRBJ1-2	TGTGCCTGGAGTGTAAACTATGGCTACACCTTC	CAWSVNYGYTF
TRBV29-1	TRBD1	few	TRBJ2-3	TGCAGCCTGCTCCAAGGGGGCTACTCCACAGATACGCAGTATTTT	CSLLQGGYSTDTQYF
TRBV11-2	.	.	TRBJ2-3	TGTGCCGGGAGGCGGAGCACAGATACGCAGTATTTT	CAGRRSTDTQYF
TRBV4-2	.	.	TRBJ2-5	TGTGCCAGCAGCCAAGGGACTAACCAAGAGACCCAGTACTTC	CASSQGTNQETQYF
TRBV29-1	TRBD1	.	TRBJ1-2	TGCAGCGTTGATCTCTTGGGACAGAGCTATGGCTACACCTTC	CSVDLLGQSYGYTF
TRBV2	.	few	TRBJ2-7	TGTGCCAGCAGTTACAACTTCCGGGGCGGCGAGCAGTACTTC	CASSYNFRGGEQYF
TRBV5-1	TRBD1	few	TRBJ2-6	TGCGCCAGCAGCTTCGGGACAGGGGTTGGGGCCAACGTCCTGACTTTC	CASSFGTGVGANVLTF
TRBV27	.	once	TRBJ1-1	TGTGCCAGCAGTTTACGGGGGCAGGGATACACTGAAGCTTTCTTT	CASSLRGQGYTEAFF
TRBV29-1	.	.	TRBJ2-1	TGCAGCGTTTATGACAGATTTGAGCAGTTCTTC	CSVYDRFEQFF
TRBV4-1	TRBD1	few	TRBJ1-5	TGCGCCAGCAGCCAAGCTGGCAGGGGGCCACGGGTCAATCAGCCCCAGCATTTT	CASSQAGRGPRVNQPQHF
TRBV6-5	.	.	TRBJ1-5	TGTGCCAGCAGTGTTCGGAGCAATCAGCCCCAGCATTTT	CASSVRSNQPQHF
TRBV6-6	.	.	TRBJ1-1	TGTGCCAGCAGCCCTCGGGGGATGAACACTGAAGCTTTCTTT	CASSPRGMNTEAFF
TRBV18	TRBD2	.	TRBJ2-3	TGTGCCAGCTCACCAACTAGCGGGGGGCCCGGAAATACGCAGTATTTT	CASSPTSGGPGNTQYF
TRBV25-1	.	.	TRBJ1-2	TGTGCCAGCAGTGATCACGGCCGCGAGGGCTACACCTTC	CASSDHGREGYTF
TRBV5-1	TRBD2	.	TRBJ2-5	TGCGCCAGCAGCGTTAGCGGGAACCAAGAGACCCAGTACTTC	CASSVSGNQETQYF
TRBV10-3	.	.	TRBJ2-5	TGTGCCACCATACCCGAAGAGACCCAGTACTTC	CATIPEETQYF
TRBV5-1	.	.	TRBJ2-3	TGCGCCAGCAGCCAGCCCACAGATACGCAGTATTTT	CASSQPTDTQYF
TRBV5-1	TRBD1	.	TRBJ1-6	TGCGCCAGCAGCTTGCAGGACAGGGGCCCCTATAACAATTCACCCCTCCACTTT	CASSLQDRGPYNNSPLHF
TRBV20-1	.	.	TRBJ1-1	TGCAGTGCTAGGTGGACCGACTCTGCTTTCTTT	CSARWTDSAFF
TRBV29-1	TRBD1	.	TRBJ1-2	TGCAGCGTTGCATCGGGGACAGGTTGGGGCTATGGCTACACCTTC	CSVASGTGWGYGYTF
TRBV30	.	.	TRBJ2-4	TGTGCCTGGAGTACAGCAGGGGACATTCAGTACTTC	CAWSTAGDIQYF
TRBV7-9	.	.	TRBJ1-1	TGTGCCAGCAGCTTAGACAGCGAGAACACTGAAGCTTTCTTT	CASSLDSENTEAFF
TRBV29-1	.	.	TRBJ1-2	TGCAGCGTGACCCCCCCGGACACCCAAGGCTACACCTTC	CSVTPPDTQGYTF
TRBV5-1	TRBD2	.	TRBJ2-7	TGCGCCAGCAGCTTGCCTAGCGGGGGGCGAGCGGTCGAGCAGTACTTC	CASSLPSGGRAVEQYF
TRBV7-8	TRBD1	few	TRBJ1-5	TGTGCCAGCAGCTTAGCGGGTTCAGGGGGATGGAATCAGCCCCAGCATTTT	CASSLAGSGGWNQPQHF
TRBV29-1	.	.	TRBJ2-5	TGCAGCGTTGAAGTTGGGGGGAAAGAGACCCAGTACTTC	CSVEVGGKETQYF